The 23 T cell receptor beta chains reported below all come from one sample, sequenced in a study of T cell repertoires in cytomegalovirus infection. These receptors' antigens are unknown. TCRdb fed the reads into MiXCR, producing one record per CDR3 protein. The sample carries nearly 700,000 distinct CDR3 sequences, around 35% recorded once. The sequencing used cultured PBMCs, collected from culture after CMV antigen stimulation. The receptors stem from a human donor in good health (CMV status not recorded). Some clones in this sample may be carry-over from other donors' samples.

The V gene is TRBV7-2, the J gene TRBJ2-7; D possibly corresponds to TRBD2 (5 bases). Germline V lookup: CDR1 SGHTA, CDR2 FQGNSA. CDR3 size: 12 residues. Trimming left V 6 bases short and J 3 bases short, with 9 bases between. The CDR3, as DNA: TGTGCCAGCAGATCCAGCGGCTACGAGCAGTACTTC. Its protein product is CASRSSGYEQYF.

This clonotype was found a few times. The chain links TRBV18 to TRBJ2-1, with D possibly TRBD2 on 6 matching bases. Germline CDR1 and CDR2: KGHSH and LQKENI. This CDR3 spans 15 amino acids. V lost 5 bases to trimming and J lost 5 bases, with 16 bases between them. As DNA, the CDR3 is TGTGCCAGCTCAGGGGTTGAGACTAGTGACAATGAGCAGTTCTTC. Its translation is CASSGVETSDNEQFF.

V usage is TRBV4-1 and J usage is TRBJ2-1, with D maybe TRBD1 (6 bases). V was pared by 1 base and J by 6 bases, with 13 bases between. The CDR3 is 15 amino acids. CDR1 is MGHRA and CDR2 is YSYEKL in the germline V gene. CDR3 residues: CASSQVGAGRNEQFF. As DNA, the CDR3 is TGCGCCAGCAGCCAAGTGGGGGCCGGCCGCAATGAGCAGTTCTTC.

The V and J genes are TRBV7-2 and TRBJ2-5; 7 bases line up with TRBD2. The CDR3 runs 15 residues. The V gene end was trimmed by 4 bases and the J gene end by 5 bases; junction bases not matched to a gene: 10. The germline gives CDR1 SGHTA, CDR2 FQGNSA. The CDR3 DNA reads TGTGCCAGCAGCTCCCAGCGGGGCGCGGGGGAGACCCAGTACTTC. Amino acid sequence: CASSSQRGAGETQYF.

The chain recombines TRBV14 with TRBJ1-4, with a weak D call TRBD1 (6 bases). The CDR3 contains 15 residues. The germline V gene encodes CDR1 SGHDN and CDR2 FVKESK. The germline V and J ends were trimmed by 4 bases and 8 bases, with 17 bases remaining between them. CDR3 loop: CASSPLGGLAEKLFF. DNA of the CDR3: TGTGCCAGCAGCCCCCTAGGGGGTCTGGCCGAAAAACTGTTTTTT.

The sample holds many counts of this clonotype. The rearrangement uses TRBV7-2 and TRBJ2-7, with TRBD1 identical over 7 bases. The V gene end was trimmed by 4 bases and the J gene end by 5 bases; junction bases not matched to a gene: 2. Germline loops: CDR1 SGHTA, CDR2 FQGNSA. The CDR3 has 12 residues. CDR3 nucleotide sequence: TGTGCCAGCAGCTCACAGGGGAACGAGCAGTACTTC. Its protein product is CASSSQGNEQYF. The whole variable domain, remainder taken from reference TRBV7-2 and TRBJ2-7, is GAGVSQSPSNKVTEKGKDVELRCDPISGHTALYWYRQSLGQGLEFLIYFQGNSAPDKSGLPSDRFSAERTGGSVSTLTIQRTQQEDSAVYLCASSSQGNEQYFGPGTRLTVT.

This clonotype was counted between two and nine times. The chain is built from TRBV7-2 and TRBJ2-1, with D tentatively TRBD2 (6 bases). The CDR3 runs 13 residues. The V gene lost 4 bases and the J gene lost 8 bases, with 12 bases spanning the gap. Germline assignment: CDR1 SGHTA and CDR2 FQGNSA. The CDR3 region has the DNA TGTGCCAGCAGCTCGAGACTAGTCTATGAGCAGTTCTTC. Its protein product is CASSSRLVYEQFF.

This clonotype was counted ten times or more. The chain is built from TRBV7-2 and TRBJ1-5, with D possibly matching TRBD1 (5 bases). The CDR3 spans 16 residues. With 3 bases removed from V and 2 bases from J, the gap between germline ends came to 14 bases. Looked up from germline, CDR1 is SGHTA and CDR2 is FQGNSA. The CDR3 here is CASSLGWGRGNQPQHF. CDR3 nucleotide sequence: TGTGCCAGCAGCTTGGGTTGGGGCAGGGGCAATCAGCCCCAGCATTTT. Complete variable domain (other parts from reference TRBV7-2 and TRBJ1-5): GAGVSQSPSNKVTEKGKDVELRCDPISGHTALYWYRQSLGQGLEFLIYFQGNSAPDKSGLPSDRFSAERTGGSVSTLTIQRTQQEDSAVYLCASSLGWGRGNQPQHFGDGTRLSIL.

This clonotype has a handful of counts. This chain connects TRBV20-1 to TRBJ1-6, with 8 bases that match TRBD1. This CDR3 has 14 amino acids. In germline, CDR1 is DFQATT, CDR2 SNEGSKA (reference sequence). J gave up 7 bases and V 8 bases, and 10 bases lay outside the gene matches. In DNA, the CDR3 is TGCAGTACATACAGGGGGATGGGGAATTCACCCCTCCACTTT. This sequence encodes CSTYRGMGNSPLHF.

This clonotype appeared many times. The rearrangement links TRBV7-2 to TRBJ1-5; D gene uncertain. Deletions cut 5 bases from V and 2 bases from J, with 10 bases between. Germline loops: CDR1 SGHTA, CDR2 FQGNSA. The CDR3 is 14 residues long. CDR3 residues: CASSPGEGNQPQHF. As DNA, the CDR3 is TGTGCCAGCAGCCCGGGAGAAGGCAATCAGCCCCAGCATTTT.

The chain uses TRBV7-9 and TRBJ1-5; TRBD1 matches at 7 bases. The V and J ends lost 4 bases and 2 bases, in that order; junction bases with no gene match: 5. The CDR3 is 15 amino acids. Germline V lookup: CDR1 SEHNR, CDR2 FQNEAQ (reference sequence). CDR3 nucleotide sequence: TGTGCCAGCAGCTCAAACAGGGGTGGCAATCAGCCCCAGCATTTT. This gives the protein CASSSNRGGNQPQHF. The complete variable domain, with remaining parts taken from reference TRBV7-9 and TRBJ1-5, reads DTGVSQNPRHKITKRGQNVTFRCDPISEHNRLYWYRQTLGQGPEFLTYFQNEAQLEKSRLLSDRFSAERPKGSFSTLEIQRTEQGDSAMYLCASSSNRGGNQPQHFGDGTRLSIL.

The chain employs TRBV27 and TRBJ2-3; 7 bases line up with TRBD1. This CDR3 is built from 14 residues. Looked up from germline, CDR1 is MNHEY and CDR2 is SMNVEV (reference sequence). V trimming: 5 bases; J trimming: 5 bases; junction bases outside the gene matches: 7. For the CDR3, the DNA is TGTGCCAGCAGTCCCTTCCAGGGGGTAGATACGCAGTATTTT. Translated, it gives CASSPFQGVDTQYF.

The chain combines TRBV4-1 with TRBJ2-7, with 9 bases aligning to TRBD2. Losses at the gene ends were 1 base for V and 2 bases for J; bases not matched to a gene: 0. Germline CDR1 MGHRA, CDR2 YSYEKL. This CDR3 has 14 amino acids. DNA of the CDR3: TGCGCCAGCAGCCAAGTAGCGGGGGCCTACGAGCAGTACTTC. The encoded protein is CASSQVAGAYEQYF.

The V and J genes are TRBV27 and TRBJ1-1; D is ambiguous. Germline V lookup: CDR1 MNHEY, CDR2 SMNVEV (reference sequence). Trimming stripped 4 bases from V and 5 bases from J, with 14 bases between. CDR3 length: 14 residues. The chain's CDR3 is CASSWRPGITEAFF. DNA for the CDR3: TGTGCCAGCAGTTGGCGCCCGGGGATTACTGAAGCTTTCTTT.

This clonotype occurred a few times. This chain uses TRBV6-1 with TRBJ2-7, with a weak D call TRBD2 (5 bases). This CDR3 is built from 15 residues. Germline values: CDR1 MNHNS, CDR2 SASEGT. V was clipped by 2 bases and J by 4 bases, with 15 bases between them. The CDR3 loop is CASSEYRTGLYEQYF. The CDR3 bases are TGTGCCAGCAGTGAATATCGTACGGGATTATACGAGCAGTACTTC.

The chain combines TRBV28 with TRBJ2-3; D perhaps matches TRBD1 (6 bases). Germline loops: CDR1 MDHEN, CDR2 SYDVKM. V lost 7 bases and J lost 7, with 21 bases in between. This CDR3 is built from 15 residues. For the CDR3, the DNA is TGTGCCAGCACTAAGAGGGGACATCGCCCCTATACGCAGTATTTT. The encoded protein is CASTKRGHRPYTQYF.

The sample holds a few counts of this clonotype. J is TRBJ2-3 and V is TRBV20-1, with 11 bases fitting TRBD2. Germline V CDR1 and CDR2: DFQATT, SNEGSKA (reference sequence). Losses at the gene ends were 6 bases for V and 0 bases for J; bases not matched to a gene: 8. This CDR3 region has 16 residues. CDR3 protein: CSATGTSGLSTDTQYF. CDR3 in DNA: TGCAGTGCCACGGGGACTAGCGGCCTGAGCACAGATACGCAGTATTTT.

This clonotype was recorded a few times. V is TRBV15 and J is TRBJ1-2, with D hard to call. CDR1 and CDR2 (germline): LNHNV, YYDKDF (reference sequence). This CDR3 comprises 12 residues. V lost 5 bases to trimming and J lost 3 bases, with 7 bases between them. CDR3 DNA: TGTGCCACCAGCCAGACGGACTATGGCTACACCTTC. It codes for CATSQTDYGYTF. Filled out from reference TRBV15 and TRBJ1-2, the complete variable domain reads DAMVIQNPRYQVTQFGKPVTLSCSQTLNHNVMYWYQQKSSQAPKLLFHYYDKDFNNEADTPDNFQSRRPNTSFCFLDIRSPGLGDTAMYLCATSQTDYGYTFGSGTRLTVV.

The count of this clonotype is one. Since no conserved phenylalanine or tryptophan closes the CDR3, a read error is the likely cause. The genes are TRBV12-3 or TRBV12-4 and TRBJ2-3; D is unclear. V was trimmed by 6 bases and J by 1 base, leaving 11 bases between them. The CDR3 has 14 residues. This CDR3 is CASSPLRGTDTQYI. For the CDR3, the DNA is TGTGCCAGCAGCCCCCTAAGAGGCACAGATACGCAGTATATT.

This clonotype occurred many times. V gene TRBV7-2 combines with J gene TRBJ2-7; 9 bases align to TRBD2. Germline-derived CDR1 and CDR2 are SGHTA and FQGNSA. V was pared by 5 bases and J by 0 bases, with 5 bases of the junction left unmatched. This CDR3 comprises 15 residues. The DNA for the CDR3 is TGTGCCAGCAGCCCTAGCGGGGCCAGCTCCTACGAGCAGTACTTC. Its protein is CASSPSGASSYEQYF.

This clonotype was seen only once. The chain links TRBV4-1 to TRBJ2-7; the D gene is possibly TRBD1 (6 bases). V was pared by 4 bases and J by 5 bases, with 18 bases between. CDR3 length: 15 residues. Germline V CDR1 and CDR2: MGHRA, YSYEKL. The DNA of the CDR3 is TGCGCCAGCAGCCGGTTGACAGGCCCTGCCCACGAGCAGTACTTC. Encoded protein: CASSRLTGPAHEQYF.

V is TRBV11-2 and J is TRBJ2-7, with 9 bases that match TRBD2. V gave up 4 bases and J gave up 5 bases; unmatched junction bases: 9. Germline V CDR1 and CDR2: SGHAT, FQNNGV. The CDR3 totals 15 residues. The CDR3 nucleotides are TGTGCCAGCAGCTCCGACGCGACTAGCGGCCACGAGCAGTACTTC. It specifies CASSSDATSGHEQYF.

This clonotype was found a few times. This chain links TRBV7-2 with TRBJ2-1; 8 bases agree with TRBD1. Losses at the gene ends were 1 base for V and 5 bases for J; bases not matched to a gene: 7. The CDR3 extends over 16 amino acids. Germline V lookup: CDR1 SGHTA, CDR2 FQGNSA. The CDR3 region is CASSLGRGQANNEQFF. As DNA, the CDR3 is TGTGCCAGCAGCTTAGGTCGGGGACAGGCCAACAATGAGCAGTTCTTC.